A selection of T cell receptor beta chains follows, all from one sample in a study of cytomegalovirus exposure and HLA in healthy donors. Sequencing was performed with immunoSEQ multiplex PCR; in TCRdb, only in-frame clones are kept and a portion is missing. The table records about 130,000 clones, approximately 61% of them present only once. Sample: PBMCs. Source of these receptors: a human donor in good health. Both conserved end residues are part of each CDR3. The D gene is left open where the match is weak. The size entry is marked missing in some rows and otherwise reads once, few, many or a size class.

TRBV7-8	17	TRBD1	-	TRBJ2-1	CASSLVAGGLVYNEQFF	TGTGCCAGCAGCTTAGTAGCAGGGGGTCTGGTATACAATGAGCAGTTCTTC
TRBV29-1	13	TRBD1	-	TRBJ2-7	CSVETGGSYEQYF	TGCAGCGTTGAGACAGGGGGGTCCTACGAGCAGTACTTC
TRBV28	12	-	-	TRBJ1-3	CATQNSGNTIYF	TGTGCCACCCAAAACTCTGGAAACACCATATATTTT
TRBV6-6	14	TRBD1	-	TRBJ1-4	CASSYRDRNEKLFF	TGTGCCAGCAGTTACCGGGACAGAAATGAAAAACTGTTTTTT
TRBV4-2	15	TRBD2	-	TRBJ2-7	CASSHKAGDTYEQYF	TGTGCCAGCAGCCACAAAGCGGGAGACACCTACGAGCAGTACTTC
TRBV6-5	15	TRBD1	-	TRBJ2-7	CASSRPGTGTYEQYF	TGTGCCAGCAGTCGGCCCGGGACAGGGACCTACGAGCAGTACTTC
TRBV27	13	TRBD2	-	TRBJ2-7	CASSYGLAREQYF	TGTGCCAGCAGTTACGGACTAGCCCGCGAGCAGTACTTC
TRBV5-5	13	-	-	TRBJ1-5	CASSQQSNQPQHF	TGTGCCAGCAGCCAACAGAGCAATCAGCCCCAGCATTTT
TRBV5-4	15	TRBD2	-	TRBJ2-3	CASSLGGRVADTQYF	TGTGCCAGCAGCTTGGGTGGGAGGGTGGCAGATACGCAGTATTTT
TRBV5-1	15	-	-	TRBJ2-1	CASSYWGDRDNEQFF	TGCGCCAGCAGCTATTGGGGGGACAGAGACAATGAGCAGTTCTTC
TRBV2	15	TRBD2	-	TRBJ2-2	CASSLAGGGTGELFF	TGTGCCAGCAGCCTAGCGGGAGGAGGGACCGGGGAGCTGTTTTTT
TRBV5-1	15	TRBD1	-	TRBJ1-4	CASSITGTGGEKLFF	TGCGCCAGCAGCATCACCGGGACAGGGGGTGAAAAACTGTTTTTT
TRBV2	14	-	-	TRBJ2-2	CASNSGVDTGELFF	TGTGCCAGCAATTCGGGGGTAGACACCGGGGAGCTGTTTTTT
TRBV7-8	14	-	-	TRBJ2-4	CASSIDSAKNIQYF	TGTGCCAGCAGCATAGACAGCGCCAAAAACATTCAGTACTTC
TRBV10-3	11	-	-	TRBJ1-1	CAIRGRSEAFF	TGTGCCATCAGGGGGAGATCTGAAGCTTTCTTT
TRBV7-2	14	TRBD1	-	TRBJ2-1	CASSRRTGPNEQFF	TGTGCCAGCAGCCGACGGACAGGGCCCAATGAGCAGTTCTTC
TRBV27	18	-	-	TRBJ2-5	CASSPRGYRPPYQETQYF	TGTGCCAGCAGTCCCCGGGGGTACCGCCCCCCGTACCAAGAGACCCAGTACTTC
TRBV6-5	11	-	few	TRBJ2-1	CASSYLDEQFF	TGTGCCAGCAGTTACCTCGATGAGCAGTTCTTC
TRBV29-1	14	TRBD1	-	TRBJ2-7	CSVITGTGAREQYF	TGCAGCGTGATAACCGGGACAGGGGCTCGAGAGCAGTACTTC
TRBV6-5	15	TRBD2	-	TRBJ2-5	CASSYGGSGQETQYF	TGTGCCAGCAGTTACGGCGGGAGTGGGCAAGAGACCCAGTACTTC
TRBV5-6	14	-	-	TRBJ2-3	CASSQGQITDTQYF	TGTGCCAGCAGCCAAGGACAGATAACAGATACGCAGTATTTT
TRBV28	14	TRBD1	-	TRBJ1-1	CASSLTGGSLEAFF	TGTGCCAGCAGCCTCACAGGGGGCTCGCTTGAAGCTTTCTTT
TRBV11-2	13	-	few	TRBJ2-7	CASSLQTSYEQYF	TGTGCCAGCAGCTTACAAACTAGCTACGAGCAGTACTTC
TRBV4-3	14	-	-	TRBJ2-1	CASSQDIAYNEQFF	TGCGCCAGCAGCCAAGATATTGCCTACAATGAGCAGTTCTTC
TRBV27	15	TRBD1	-	TRBJ1-5	CASSASRQGSQPQHF	TGTGCCAGCAGTGCCTCCCGACAGGGTAGTCAGCCCCAGCATTTT
TRBV5-1	15	TRBD2	-	TRBJ2-1	CASSPPGTSGLEQFF	TGCGCCAGCAGTCCGCCCGGGACTAGCGGACTTGAGCAGTTCTTC
TRBV5-6	17	-	-	TRBJ2-2	CASSSMGIRGHSGELFF	TGTGCCAGCAGCTCAATGGGCATCAGGGGCCATTCCGGGGAGCTGTTTTTT
TRBV19	13	TRBD2	-	TRBJ2-3	CASSLAGGDTQYF	TGTGCCAGTAGTCTAGCGGGAGGAGATACGCAGTATTTT
TRBV25-1	14	-	-	TRBJ1-1	CASSEFGEATEAFF	TGTGCCAGCAGTGAATTCGGGGAGGCCACTGAAGCTTTCTTT
TRBV7-2	14	-	-	TRBJ2-1	CASSLVLGRDPRFF	TGTGCCAGCAGCTTAGTCCTGGGGCGGGACCCCCGGTTCTTC
TRBV7-6	14	-	-	TRBJ2-7	CASSLGAANYEQYF	TGTGCCAGCAGCTTAGGAGCGGCCAACTACGAGCAGTACTTC
TRBV27	15	TRBD1	-	TRBJ2-7	CASSYGTGGTYEQYF	TGTGCCAGCAGTTACGGGACAGGGGGCACCTACGAGCAGTACTTC
TRBV6-5	15	-	-	TRBJ2-1	CASSYQGLSYNEQFF	TGTGCCAGCAGTTACCAGGGCCTCTCCTACAATGAGCAGTTCTTC
TRBV7-3	16	TRBD2	few	TRBJ2-1	CASSPIAGLAGGEQFF	TGTGCCAGCAGCCCCATCGCGGGACTAGCGGGAGGTGAGCAGTTCTTC
TRBV5-1	15	TRBD2	-	TRBJ2-7	CASSPGLAGGREQYF	TGCGCCAGCAGCCCGGGACTAGCGGGAGGAAGAGAGCAGTACTTC
TRBV7-6	17	TRBD2	few	TRBJ2-7	CASSQGLAGDVVYEQYF	TGTGCCAGCAGCCAAGGACTAGCGGGAGATGTTGTCTACGAGCAGTACTTC
TRBV2	18	-	-	TRBJ2-7	CASSEASLQGLIFAEQYF	TGTGCCAGCAGTGAAGCATCCCTACAGGGTCTAATCTTCGCCGAGCAGTACTTC
TRBV5-1	14	-	-	TRBJ1-1	CASRDAMGGTEAFF	TGCGCCAGCAGGGATGCGATGGGGGGCACTGAAGCTTTCTTT
TRBV6-1	13	-	-	TRBJ2-3	CASSANLRDTQYF	TGTGCCAGCAGCGCAAATCTCCGGGATACGCAGTATTTT
TRBV27	15	TRBD2	few	TRBJ2-3	CASRSLAGDDDTQYF	TGTGCCAGCAGAAGCTTAGCGGGAGATGACGATACGCAGTATTTT
TRBV9	19	TRBD2	-	TRBJ2-7	CASSASPSGLGGGSYEQYF	TGTGCCAGCAGCGCGAGTCCCAGCGGGCTGGGCGGGGGATCCTACGAGCAGTACTTC
TRBV10-2	14	TRBD2	-	TRBJ2-1	CASRPGGFYNEQFF	TGCGCCAGCCGGCCGGGAGGGTTCTACAATGAGCAGTTCTTC
TRBV27	13	-	-	TRBJ2-3	CASSLQGADTQYF	TGTGCCAGCAGCCTACAGGGAGCAGATACGCAGTATTTT
TRBV14	17	-	-	TRBJ2-3	CASSQVGGATSTDTQYF	TGTGCCAGCAGCCAAGTTGGAGGGGCCACGAGCACAGATACGCAGTATTTT
TRBV18	15	TRBD1	few	TRBJ1-3	CASSPGQGSGNTIYF	TGTGCCAGCTCACCGGGACAGGGGTCTGGAAACACCATATATTTT
TRBV10-2	15	-	-	TRBJ2-1	CASSDGGGRYNEQFF	TGCGCCAGCAGTGATGGGGGGGGCCGCTACAATGAGCAGTTCTTC
TRBV6-7	12	-	-	TRBJ2-7	CAVPGDSYEQYF	TGTGCCGTCCCGGGGGACTCCTACGAGCAGTACTTC
TRBV5-1	17	TRBD2	-	TRBJ2-1	CASSHPGTSGRAGEQFF	TGCGCCAGCAGCCACCCGGGGACTAGCGGGAGGGCGGGTGAGCAGTTCTTC
TRBV5-1	15	TRBD1	-	TRBJ2-1	CASQNGTGGWNEQFF	TGCGCCAGCCAGAATGGGACAGGGGGCTGGAATGAGCAGTTCTTC
TRBV5-1	14	-	-	TRBJ1-1	CASSLGTVYTEAFF	TGCGCCAGCAGCTTGGGGACAGTTTACACTGAAGCTTTCTTT
TRBV4-1	19	-	-	TRBJ2-5	CASGQGEIAGGPRQETQYF	TGCGCCAGCGGACAGGGGGAAATAGCGGGAGGGCCCCGCCAAGAGACCCAGTACTTC
TRBV10-3	14	TRBD1	-	TRBJ1-1	CAISRDRMNTEAFF	TGTGCCATCAGCCGGGACAGGATGAACACTGAAGCTTTCTTT
TRBV5-1	13	TRBD2	-	TRBJ2-7	CASSLSGGYEQYF	TGCGCCAGCAGCTTGTCGGGGGGCTACGAGCAGTACTTC